This paragraph reports one T cell receptor (beta chain). Per the original data handling: The assay estimated nucleated cells by amplifying reference gene primers. Using immunoSEQ multiplex PCR, the repertoire was profiled, and TCRdb retains in-frame clones only, with some absent. That table gives V, J and clone size, and the DNA gave D and trimming. The data contain 400,000 to 500,000 clones, approximately 90% of them seen just once; the ten biggest clones take up approximately 1.3%. This sample is drawn from a study of blood T cell repertoires in COVID-19. Across the study: Samples representing acute and convalescent COVID-19 were sourced from the United States, Italy and Spain.

The CDR3 is 15 residues long. Germline CDR1 reads SGHRS; CDR2 reads YFSETQ. Trimming took 4 bases from V and 0 from J, leaving 14 bases between them. Exposed enrollees had met someone with a PCR-confirmed or clinician-diagnosed COVID-19 case at some point within the 2 weeks before study entry. The receptor was isolated from a woman aged 18-35 years who had been exposed to COVID-19. V usage is TRBV5-1 and J usage is TRBJ2-7; possibly TRBD1 for D (6 bases). Material for sequencing was PBMCs or T cells enriched from blood (not recorded which). CDR3 in amino acids: CASSGPTGVSYEQYF. Written as DNA, the CDR3 is TGCGCCAGCAGCGGGCCGACAGGAGTCTCCTACGAGCAGTACTTC.